This T cell receptor (beta chain) was recorded in a study of a mutant IDH1 vaccine in newly diagnosed glioma. Of note for this clone: Its antigen is undetermined.

Libraries were prepared by immunoSEQ multiplex PCR; TCRdb keeps only in-frame clonotypes and omits some of them. Of tens of thousands of clones in the sample, approximately 92% were seen once. The time point here: week 35, safety follow-up. All doses held 300 ug of mutant IDH1 20-mer peptide, with topical imiquimod. This CDR3 region has 13 residues. The V and J ends lost 5 bases and 7 bases respectively, with 14 bases between them. Germline-derived CDR1 and CDR2 are SGHTA and FQGNSA. The material sequenced was PBMCs, taken from a glioma patient whose treatment included an IDH1 peptide vaccine. The sequence came from a man aged 45-65 years with glioma. The chain joins TRBV7-2 to TRBJ1-1, with a tentative D call TRBD1 (5 bases). CDR3 region: CASSLRQGLEAFF. DNA for the CDR3: TGTGCCAGCAGCCTCCGCCAGGGTCTTGAAGCTTTCTTT.